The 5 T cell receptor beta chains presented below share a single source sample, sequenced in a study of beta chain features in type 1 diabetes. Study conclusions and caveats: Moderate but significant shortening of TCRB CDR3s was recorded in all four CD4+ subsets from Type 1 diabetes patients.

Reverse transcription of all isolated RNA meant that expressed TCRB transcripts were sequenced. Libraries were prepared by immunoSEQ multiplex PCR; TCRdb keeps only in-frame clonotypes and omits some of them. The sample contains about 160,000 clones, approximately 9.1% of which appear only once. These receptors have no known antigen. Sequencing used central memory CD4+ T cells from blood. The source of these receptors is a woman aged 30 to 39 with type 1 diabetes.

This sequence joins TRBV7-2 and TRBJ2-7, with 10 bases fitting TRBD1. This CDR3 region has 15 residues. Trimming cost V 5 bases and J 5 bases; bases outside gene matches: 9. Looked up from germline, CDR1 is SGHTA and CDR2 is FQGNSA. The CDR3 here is CASSLYRDRGHEQYF. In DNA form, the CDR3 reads TGTGCCAGCAGCCTTTACCGGGACAGGGGTCACGAGCAGTACTTC.

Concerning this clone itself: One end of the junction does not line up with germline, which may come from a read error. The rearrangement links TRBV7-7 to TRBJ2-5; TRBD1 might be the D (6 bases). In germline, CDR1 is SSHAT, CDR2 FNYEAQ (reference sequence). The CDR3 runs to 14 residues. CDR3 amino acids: CASSLGTSQETQYF. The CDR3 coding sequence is TGTGCTAGCAGCTTAGGGACAAGCCAAGAGACCCAGTACTTC.

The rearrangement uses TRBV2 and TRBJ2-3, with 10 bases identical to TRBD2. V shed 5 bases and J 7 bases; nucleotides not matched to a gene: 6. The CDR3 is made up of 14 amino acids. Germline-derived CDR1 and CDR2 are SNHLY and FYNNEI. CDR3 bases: TGTGCCAGCAGTACACCGGGACTAGCGTATACGCAGTATTTT. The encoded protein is CASSTPGLAYTQYF.

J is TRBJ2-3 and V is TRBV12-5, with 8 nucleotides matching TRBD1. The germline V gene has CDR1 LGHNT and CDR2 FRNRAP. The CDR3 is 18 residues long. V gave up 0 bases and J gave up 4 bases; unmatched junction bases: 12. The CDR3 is CASGLVRDGQGSPDTQYF. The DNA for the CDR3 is TGTGCTAGTGGTTTGGTAAGGGACGGACAGGGATCCCCAGATACGCAGTATTTT.

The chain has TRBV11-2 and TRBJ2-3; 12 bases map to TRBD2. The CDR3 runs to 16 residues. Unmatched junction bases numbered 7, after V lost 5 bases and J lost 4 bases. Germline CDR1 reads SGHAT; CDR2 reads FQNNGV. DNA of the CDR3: TGTGCCAGCAGCCGAAGGACTAGCGGGATCTCAGATACGCAGTATTTT. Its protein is CASSRRTSGISDTQYF. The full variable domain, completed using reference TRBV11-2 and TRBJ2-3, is EAGVAQSPRYKIIEKRQSVAFWCNPISGHATLYWYQQILGQGPKLLIQFQNNGVVDDSQLPKDRFSAERLKGVDSTLKIQPAKLEDSAVYLCASSRRTSGISDTQYFGPGTRLTVL.